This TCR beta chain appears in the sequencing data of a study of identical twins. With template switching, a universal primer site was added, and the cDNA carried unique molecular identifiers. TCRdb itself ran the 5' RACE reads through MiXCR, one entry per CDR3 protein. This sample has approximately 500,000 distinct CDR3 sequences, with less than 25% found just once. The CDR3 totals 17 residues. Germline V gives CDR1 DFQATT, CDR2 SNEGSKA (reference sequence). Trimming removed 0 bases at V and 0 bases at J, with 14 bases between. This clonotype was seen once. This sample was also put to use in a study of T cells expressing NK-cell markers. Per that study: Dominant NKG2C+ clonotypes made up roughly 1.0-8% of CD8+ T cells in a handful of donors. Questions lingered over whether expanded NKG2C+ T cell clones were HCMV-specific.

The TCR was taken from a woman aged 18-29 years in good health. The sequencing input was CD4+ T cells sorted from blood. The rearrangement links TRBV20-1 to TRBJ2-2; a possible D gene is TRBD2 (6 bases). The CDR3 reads CSAREDLAVSNTGELFF. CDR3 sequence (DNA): TGCAGTGCTAGAGAAGACTTAGCGGTCTCGAACACCGGGGAGCTGTTTTTT.